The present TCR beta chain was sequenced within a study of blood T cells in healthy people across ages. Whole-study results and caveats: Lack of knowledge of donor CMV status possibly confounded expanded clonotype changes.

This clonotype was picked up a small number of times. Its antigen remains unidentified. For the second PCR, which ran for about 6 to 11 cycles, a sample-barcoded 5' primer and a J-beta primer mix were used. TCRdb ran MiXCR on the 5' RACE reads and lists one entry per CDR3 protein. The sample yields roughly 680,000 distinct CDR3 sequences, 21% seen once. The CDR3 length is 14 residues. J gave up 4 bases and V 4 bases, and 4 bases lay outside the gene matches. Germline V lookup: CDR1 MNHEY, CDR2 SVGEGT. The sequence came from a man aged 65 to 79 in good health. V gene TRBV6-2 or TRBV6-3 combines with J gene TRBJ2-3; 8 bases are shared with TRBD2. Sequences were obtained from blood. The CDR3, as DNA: TGTGCCAGCAGTTTGACTAGCGAGTCAGATACGCAGTATTTT. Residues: CASSLTSESDTQYF.